The rows below give T cell receptor beta chains drawn from one sample of a study of blood T cells in healthy people across ages. TCRdb processed the 5' RACE reads anew with MiXCR; each CDR3 protein has one entry. Among about 1.5 million distinct CDR3 sequences, approximately 39% were seen once, and the ten largest hold more than 4%. Sequencing was carried out using blood. The source is a woman younger than 35 in good health. Both conserved end residues are part of each CDR3. D genes are given only for firm matches. A clone size is listed for some rows: how often the clone was seen (once, few, many), or a class if it is expanded.

clone size,D gene,J gene,V gene,CDR3 protein,CDR3 DNA
few,NA,TRBJ1-1,TRBV12-3/TRBV12-4,CASRPTAGDTEAFF,TGTGCCAGCAGACCGACAGCGGGGGACACTGAAGCTTTCTTT
few,TRBD2,TRBJ2-7,TRBV11-2,CASSLGPGGPYEQYF,TGTGCCAGCAGCTTAGGTCCGGGAGGCCCCTACGAGCAGTACTTC
NA,NA,TRBJ1-1,TRBV6-1,CASSEPQALRNTEAFF,TGTGCCAGCAGTGAACCACAGGCGCTAAGGAACACTGAAGCTTTCTTT
NA,NA,TRBJ2-3,TRBV6-2/TRBV6-3,CASSGPARPQYF,TGTGCCAGCAGTGGGCCAGCCCGTCCGCAGTATTTT
few,NA,TRBJ2-3,TRBV20-1,CSASFGGSFTDTQYF,TGCAGTGCTAGTTTTGGCGGCTCTTTCACAGATACGCAGTATTTT
few,NA,TRBJ2-4,TRBV11-2,CASSSTIAKNIQYF,TGTGCCAGCAGCTCTACTATAGCCAAAAACATTCAGTACTTC
NA,NA,TRBJ2-7,TRBV7-2,CASSPIHEQYF,TGTGCCAGCAGTCCCATCCACGAGCAGTACTTC
NA,NA,TRBJ2-3,TRBV7-7,CASSLGRGPTDTQYF,TGTGCTAGCAGCTTAGGCAGGGGACCCACAGATACGCAGTATTTT
few,NA,TRBJ2-7,TRBV28,CASSAGRIYEQYF,TGTGCCAGCAGTGCGGGACGGATCTACGAGCAGTACTTC
NA,NA,TRBJ1-2,TRBV6-6,CASSYEVGLYGYTF,TGTGCCAGCAGTTACGAAGTGGGACTCTATGGCTACACCTTC
few,NA,TRBJ2-5,TRBV20-1,CSANSGQPRETQYF,TGCAGTGCTAATTCCGGACAGCCGAGGGAGACCCAGTACTTC
NA,NA,TRBJ2-5,TRBV2,CASRQNQETQYF,TGTGCCAGCAGGCAGAACCAAGAGACCCAGTACTTC
few,TRBD2,TRBJ2-5,TRBV7-9,CASSTTTSRGYNEQYF,TGTGCCAGCAGCACCACGACTAGCCGGGGGTACAATGAGCAGTACTTC
NA,TRBD1,TRBJ2-7,TRBV5-1,CASSLFRGREQYF,TGCGCCAGCAGCTTGTTTAGGGGGCGCGAGCAGTACTTC
many,NA,TRBJ2-3,TRBV7-2,CASRHNADTQYF,TGTGCCAGCAGACATAACGCAGATACGCAGTATTTT
few,NA,TRBJ2-7,TRBV6-6,CASSLSVRYHYEQYF,TGTGCCAGCAGCCTGAGCGTCCGATACCACTACGAGCAGTACTTC
few,NA,TRBJ1-1,TRBV12-3/TRBV12-4,CASSLVHQNTEAFF,TGTGCCAGCAGTTTAGTGCACCAGAACACTGAAGCTTTCTTT
few,NA,TRBJ2-6,TRBV12-1,CASSTDKAGANVLTF,TGTGCCAGCAGCACGGACAAGGCTGGGGCCAACGTCCTGACTTTC
NA,TRBD1,TRBJ1-1,TRBV12-3/TRBV12-4,CASSISGTGNPEAFF,TGTGCCAGCAGCATCTCCGGGACAGGGAACCCTGAAGCTTTCTTT
NA,TRBD2,TRBJ2-7,TRBV27,CASSVGEGFEQYF,TGTGCCAGCAGTGTGGGGGAGGGGTTCGAGCAGTACTTC
NA,NA,TRBJ1-1,TRBV10-3,CATKGTPPGAFF,TGTGCCACGAAAGGGACCCCTCCTGGGGCTTTCTTT
NA,NA,TRBJ2-1,TRBV9,CASSAVGATDEQFF,TGTGCCAGCAGCGCCGTCGGAGCGACGGATGAGCAGTTCTTC
NA,TRBD2,TRBJ2-3,TRBV12-3/TRBV12-4,CASSFGVGGGAFTDTQYF,TGTGCCAGCAGTTTCGGAGTTGGCGGGGGGGCTTTCACAGATACGCAGTATTTT
NA,NA,TRBJ1-1,TRBV3-1,CASATGQNTEAFF,TGTGCCAGCGCGACGGGGCAGAACACTGAAGCTTTCTTT
many,TRBD1,TRBJ2-7,TRBV4-1,CASSPLVTGAYEQYF,TGCGCCAGCAGCCCCTTAGTGACAGGGGCCTACGAGCAGTACTTC